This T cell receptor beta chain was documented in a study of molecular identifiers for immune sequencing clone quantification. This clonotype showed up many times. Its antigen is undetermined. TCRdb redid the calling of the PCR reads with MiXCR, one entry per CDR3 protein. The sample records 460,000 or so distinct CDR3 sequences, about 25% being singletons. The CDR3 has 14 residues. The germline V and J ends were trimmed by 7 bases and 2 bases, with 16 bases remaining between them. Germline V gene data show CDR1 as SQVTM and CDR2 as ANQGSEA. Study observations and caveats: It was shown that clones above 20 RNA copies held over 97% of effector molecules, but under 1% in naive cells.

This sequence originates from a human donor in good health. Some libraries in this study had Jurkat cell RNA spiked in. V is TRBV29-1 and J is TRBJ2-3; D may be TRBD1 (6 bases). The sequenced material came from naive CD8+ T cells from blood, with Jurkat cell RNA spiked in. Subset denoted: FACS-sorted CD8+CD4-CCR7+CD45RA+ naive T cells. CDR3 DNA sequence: TGCAGCGGCGAGCCAGGGGCCCCCACAGATACGCAGTATTTT. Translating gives CSGEPGAPTDTQYF.